A single TCR beta chain is shown here with its context. CDR1 ENHRY and CDR2 SYGVKD come from the germline V gene. The V gene lost 5 bases and the J gene lost 5 bases, with 12 bases spanning the gap. The CDR3 spans 14 residues. Clones were read by immunoSEQ multiplex PCR, and TCRdb kept only the in-frame ones, dropping some. Among some 2.3 million clones, roughly 93% were seen once, and the ten largest hold 0.39%. The record originates from a study of shared clonotypes between healthy human individuals. Sequencing was carried out using naive CD4+ T cells from PBMCs. Stated subset: CD45RA+ positively selected. This TCR was sampled from a man aged 18 to 35 in good health. Some clones in this sample may be carry-over from other donors' samples. The chain couples TRBV10-3 to TRBJ2-2; D is possibly TRBD2 (6 bases). The CDR3 DNA sequence: TGTGCCATCAGTAAGGATCGGGGGACCGGGGAGCTGTTTTTT. Residues: CAISKDRGTGELFF.